The clone carrying this T cell receptor (beta chain) was counted only a few times. Its antigen is as yet unknown. TCRdb itself ran the reads through MiXCR, one entry per CDR3 protein. Altogether roughly 40,000 distinct CDR3 sequences are present, 12% being singletons, with the ten largest covering around 8%. The data are from a study of type 1 regulatory T cells. About the study: An in vitro protocol generated T-allo10, a Tr1-enriched, alloantigen-specific CD4 T cell product. Overall study results and limits: Tr1 cells had a more restricted TCR repertoire than non-Tr1 cells.

Sequenced sample: cultured non-Tr1 T cells, either the whole culture or a sorted T cell fraction (not recorded which). The clonotype comes from a human donor in good health.

The CDR3 reads CASSNREGAFTDTQYF. CDR3 DNA: TGTGCCAGCAGCAATAGAGAAGGGGCCTTCACAGATACGCAGTATTTT. The chain couples TRBV9 to TRBJ2-3; TRBD1 is a possible D gene (5 bases). Per germline, CDR1 SGDLS and CDR2 YYNGEE. The CDR3 consists of 16 residues. Trimming took off 4 bases at V and 2 bases at J, with 17 bases between the two ends.